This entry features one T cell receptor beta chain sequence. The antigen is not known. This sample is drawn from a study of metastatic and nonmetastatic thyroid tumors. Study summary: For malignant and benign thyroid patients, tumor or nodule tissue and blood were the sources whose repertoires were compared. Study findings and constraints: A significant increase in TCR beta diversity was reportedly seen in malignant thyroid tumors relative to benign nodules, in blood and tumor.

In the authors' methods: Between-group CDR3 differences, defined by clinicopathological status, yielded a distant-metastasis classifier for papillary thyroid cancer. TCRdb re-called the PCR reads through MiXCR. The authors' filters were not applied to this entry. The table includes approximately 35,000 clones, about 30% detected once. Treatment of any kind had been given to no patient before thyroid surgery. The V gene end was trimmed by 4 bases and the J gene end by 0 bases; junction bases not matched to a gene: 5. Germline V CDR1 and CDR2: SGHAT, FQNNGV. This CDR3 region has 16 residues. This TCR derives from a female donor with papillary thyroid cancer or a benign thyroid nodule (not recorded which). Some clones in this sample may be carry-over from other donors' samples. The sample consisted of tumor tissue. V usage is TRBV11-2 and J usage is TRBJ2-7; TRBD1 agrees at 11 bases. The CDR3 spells CASSYWTGGFSYEQYF. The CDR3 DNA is TGTGCCAGCAGCTATTGGACAGGGGGCTTCTCCTACGAGCAGTACTTC.